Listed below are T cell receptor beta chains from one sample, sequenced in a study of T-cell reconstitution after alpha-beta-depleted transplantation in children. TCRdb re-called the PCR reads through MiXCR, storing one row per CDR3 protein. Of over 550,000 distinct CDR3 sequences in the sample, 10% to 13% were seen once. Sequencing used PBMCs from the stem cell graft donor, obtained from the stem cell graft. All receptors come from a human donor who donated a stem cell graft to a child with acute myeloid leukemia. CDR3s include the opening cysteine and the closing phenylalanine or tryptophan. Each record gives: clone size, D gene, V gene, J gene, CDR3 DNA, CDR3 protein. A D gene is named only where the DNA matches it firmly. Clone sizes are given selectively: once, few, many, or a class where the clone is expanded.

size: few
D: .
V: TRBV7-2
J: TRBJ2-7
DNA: TGTGCCAGCAGCCTTCTCCAGTACGAGCAGTACTTC
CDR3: CASSLLQYEQYF

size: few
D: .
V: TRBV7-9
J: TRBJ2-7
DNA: TGTGCCAGCGGCGGAGAGCGAGCGATCGACTACGAGCAGTACTTC
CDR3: CASGGERAIDYEQYF

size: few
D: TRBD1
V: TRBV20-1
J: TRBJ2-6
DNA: TGCAGTGCTAGAGAACAGGGGCATGGGGCCAACGTCCTGACTTTC
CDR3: CSAREQGHGANVLTF

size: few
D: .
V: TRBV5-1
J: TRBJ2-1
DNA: TGCGCCAGCAGCTTGGCCCCTGCGGCGGGTGAGCAGTTCTTC
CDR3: CASSLAPAAGEQFF

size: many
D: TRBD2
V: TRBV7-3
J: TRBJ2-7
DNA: TGTGCCAGCAGCTTATTACCTAGCGGGACCTCAGGAAGTTTATACGAGCAGTACTTC
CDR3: CASSLLPSGTSGSLYEQYF

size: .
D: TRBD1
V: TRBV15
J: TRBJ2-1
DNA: TGTGCCACCAGCACCGGGGACAGGGGGCGCCACAATGAGCAGTTCTTC
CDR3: CATSTGDRGRHNEQFF

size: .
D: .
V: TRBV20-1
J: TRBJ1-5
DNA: TGCAGTGCTAGGGATGGGATCCAGCCCCAGCATTTT
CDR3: CSARDGIQPQHF

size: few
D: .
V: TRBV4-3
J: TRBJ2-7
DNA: TGCGCCAGCAGCCAAGATGGGGGAACCTACGAGCAGTACTTC
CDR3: CASSQDGGTYEQYF

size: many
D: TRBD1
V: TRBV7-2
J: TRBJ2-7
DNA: TGTGCCAGCAGCTTAGCGGACAGGGCCTACGAGCAGTACTTC
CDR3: CASSLADRAYEQYF

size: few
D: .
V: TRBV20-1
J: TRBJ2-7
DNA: TGCAGTGCTCGGACCGCGTTCGAATACTACGAGCAGTACTTC
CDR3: CSARTAFEYYEQYF

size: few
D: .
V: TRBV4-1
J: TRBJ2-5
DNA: TGCGCCAGCAGCCAAGATCGGGACGCTACTCAAGAGACCCAGTACTTC
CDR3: CASSQDRDATQETQYF

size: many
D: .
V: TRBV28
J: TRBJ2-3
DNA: TGTGCCAGCACCCATCAGGCAGATACGCAGTATTTT
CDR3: CASTHQADTQYF

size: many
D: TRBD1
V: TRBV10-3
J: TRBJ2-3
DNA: TGTGCCAGCGACGGACAGGGCCTATACACAGATACGCAGTATTTT
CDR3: CASDGQGLYTDTQYF

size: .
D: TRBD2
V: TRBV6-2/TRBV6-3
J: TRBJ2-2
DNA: TGTGCCAGCAGTCCCTGGACTAGCGGGAGGGCCCGAACCGGGGAGCTGTTTTTT
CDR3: CASSPWTSGRARTGELFF

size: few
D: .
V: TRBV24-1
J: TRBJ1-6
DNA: TGTGCCACCAGTGATTCCAGGGCGGTCTATTCACCCCTCCACTTT
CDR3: CATSDSRAVYSPLHF

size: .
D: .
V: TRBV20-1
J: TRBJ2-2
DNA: TGCAGTGCCGGGGGGCGGGCTGGCACCGGGGAGCTGTTTTTT
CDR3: CSAGGRAGTGELFF

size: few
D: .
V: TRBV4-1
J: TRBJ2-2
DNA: TGCGCCAGCAGCCGATCTGTAAGCACCGGGGAGCTGTTTTTT
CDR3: CASSRSVSTGELFF

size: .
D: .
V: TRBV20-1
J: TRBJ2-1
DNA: TGCAGTGCTAGTCTCAGCCGGGGGAGTGAGCAGTTCTTC
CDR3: CSASLSRGSEQFF

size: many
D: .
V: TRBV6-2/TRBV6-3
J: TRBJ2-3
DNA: TGTGCCAGCAGTTGGGCCAAGGGGGTTACGCAGTATTTT
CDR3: CASSWAKGVTQYF

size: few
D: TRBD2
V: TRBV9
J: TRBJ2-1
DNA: TGTGCCAGCAGCGTAGGCGGCAGCGGGAGAAGCGAGCAGTTCTTC
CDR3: CASSVGGSGRSEQFF

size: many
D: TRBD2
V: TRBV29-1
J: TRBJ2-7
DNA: TGCAGCGTGTCAACCGCTAGCGGGATAGGCTCCTACGAGCAGTACTTC
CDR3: CSVSTASGIGSYEQYF

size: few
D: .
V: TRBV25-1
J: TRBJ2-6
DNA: TGTGCCAGCAGAAAGGGCGACTCCCTCGGGGCCAACGTCCTGACTTTC
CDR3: CASRKGDSLGANVLTF

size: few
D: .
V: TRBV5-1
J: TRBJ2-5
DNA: TGCGCCAGCAGCTTGTCTTCCCAAGAGACCCAGTACTTC
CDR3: CASSLSSQETQYF

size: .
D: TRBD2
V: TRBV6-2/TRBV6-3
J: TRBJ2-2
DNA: TGTGCCAGCAGTTACAGAGCGGGAGCGAACACCGGGGAGCTGTTTTTT
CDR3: CASSYRAGANTGELFF

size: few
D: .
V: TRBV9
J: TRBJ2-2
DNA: TGTGCCAGCAGCCTAAACAGGGTAGGGACTCCCGGGGAGCTGTTTTTT
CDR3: CASSLNRVGTPGELFF

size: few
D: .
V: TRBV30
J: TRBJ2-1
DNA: TGTGCCTGGAACCCGGCGGGGACAGCAAACAATGAGCAGTTCTTC
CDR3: CAWNPAGTANNEQFF

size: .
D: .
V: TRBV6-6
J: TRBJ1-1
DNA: TGTGCCAGGAAGGTGGGGATGGCTTTCTTT
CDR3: CARKVGMAFF

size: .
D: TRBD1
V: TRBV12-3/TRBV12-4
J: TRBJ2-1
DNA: TGTGCCAGCAGTTTTGGGACAGGGTTTAATGAGCAGTTCTTC
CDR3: CASSFGTGFNEQFF

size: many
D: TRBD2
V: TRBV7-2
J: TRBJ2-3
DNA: TGTGCCAGCAGCTTAGGGGCTAGCGGGTTGACAGATACGCAGTATTTT
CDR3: CASSLGASGLTDTQYF

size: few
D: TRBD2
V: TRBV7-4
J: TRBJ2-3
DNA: TGTGCCAGCAGCCCGGTCGGGACTAGCGGGAGGCCCCACACAGATACGCAGTATTTT
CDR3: CASSPVGTSGRPHTDTQYF

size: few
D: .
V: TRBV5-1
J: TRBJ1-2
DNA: TGCGCCAGCTCCCCGGGCACGAACTATGGCTACACCTTC
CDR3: CASSPGTNYGYTF

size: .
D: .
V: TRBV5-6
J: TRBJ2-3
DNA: TGTGCCAGCAGCTTGAGCTACCAGAACACAGATACGCAGTATTTT
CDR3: CASSLSYQNTDTQYF

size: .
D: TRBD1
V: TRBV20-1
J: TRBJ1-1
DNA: TGCAGTGCGCCTAAACAGGGGGCGCACACTGAAGCTTTCTTT
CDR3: CSAPKQGAHTEAFF

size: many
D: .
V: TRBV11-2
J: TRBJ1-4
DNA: TGTGCCAGCAGCTCCCGCCCGAATGAAAAACTGTTTTTT
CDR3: CASSSRPNEKLFF

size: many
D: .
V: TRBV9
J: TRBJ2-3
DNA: TGTGCCAGCAGCGTAGCTTCCGGGGTGATTACAGATACGCAGTATTTT
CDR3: CASSVASGVITDTQYF